The 9 T cell receptor beta chains below all came from one sample that was sequenced in a study of spatial heterogeneity in lung cancer. TCRdb re-called the 5' RACE reads through MiXCR, storing one row per CDR3 protein. The sample consists of around 47,000 distinct CDR3 sequences, roughly 7.4% of them appearing once. Indicated time point: blood at routine non-recurrence follow-up after resection. Tumor, nontumor lung or frozen PBMC supplied whole RNA, sequenced without sorting. This sample comprised PBMCs, obtained at follow-up. These receptor sequences come from a female donor with early-stage non-small cell lung cancer.

The sample holds many counts of this clonotype. The chain recombines TRBV20-1 with TRBJ1-1; no clear D gene. The CDR3 is 12 residues long. V dropped 0 bases and J dropped 6 bases, with 8 bases sitting between them. Per germline, CDR1 DFQATT and CDR2 SNEGSKA (reference sequence). CDR3 bases: TGCAGTGCTAGAGAAGCATCCGCTGAAGCTTTCTTT. Amino acids: CSAREASAEAFF.

The table lists this clonotype with many counts. This chain links TRBV28 with TRBJ1-5, with D maybe TRBD1 (6 bases). Germline CDR1 and CDR2: MDHEN and SYDVKM. V was shortened by 8 bases and J by 1 base, with 21 bases between the two germline ends. This CDR3 is built from 17 residues. The DNA of the CDR3 is TGTGCCAGCGGGGGGCAGGGTCAGGGTTGGAGCAATCAGCCCCAGCATTTT. Its protein is CASGGQGQGWSNQPQHF.

This clonotype has ten or more counts. The V and J genes are TRBV7-3 and TRBJ1-5; unclear D gene. Looked up from germline, CDR1 is SGHTA and CDR2 is FQGTGA. Trimming cost V 5 bases and J 3 bases, with 8 bases left between them. The CDR3 loop spans 13 amino acids. In DNA, the CDR3 is TGTGCCAGCAGCCGGACTCACAATCAGCCCCAGCATTTT. The encoded protein is CASSRTHNQPQHF.

There are many counts of this clonotype. This chain links TRBV28 with TRBJ1-1; possible D gene TRBD1, 6 bases. The CDR3 sequence is 11 residues long. V was trimmed by 8 bases and J by 10 bases, leaving 14 bases between them. In germline, CDR1 is MDHEN, CDR2 SYDVKM. This CDR3 is CASRGGTRAFF. The CDR3 DNA sequence: TGTGCCAGCCGGGGGGGGACACGAGCTTTCTTT.

The CDR3 protein is CASSLGAYEAFF. The CDR3 bases are TGCGCCAGCAGCTTGGGGGCCTATGAAGCTTTCTTT. This chain joins TRBV5-1 and TRBJ1-1; D remains unclear. Trimming left V 0 bases short and J 7 bases short, with 7 bases between. CDR1 and CDR2 from the germline V gene are SGHRS and YFSETQ. This CDR3 is 12 amino acids long.

The V gene is TRBV3-1, the J gene TRBJ2-3, with 10 positions matching TRBD2. V dropped 6 bases and J dropped 7; count of bases not matched to a gene: 13. The germline V gene encodes CDR1 LGHDT and CDR2 YNNKEL (reference sequence). The CDR3 sequence is 16 residues long. This CDR3 reads CASRLTNLAGENTQYF. The CDR3 bases are TGTGCCAGCAGACTGACTAACCTAGCGGGGGAGAATACGCAGTATTTT.

A few counts support this clonotype. This rearrangement joins TRBV6-1 to TRBJ1-5; D gene unclear. CDR3 length: 13 amino acids. Deletions cut 3 bases from V and 5 bases from J, with 8 bases between. CDR1 and CDR2 (germline): MNHNS, SASEGT. In nucleotides, the CDR3 is TGTGCCAGCAGTGAGCGCACATATCAGCCCCAGCATTTT. Protein: CASSERTYQPQHF.

The V and J genes are TRBV5-1 and TRBJ1-6; possibly TRBD1 for D (5 bases). CDR3 length equals 16 residues. Trimming shortened V by 3 bases and J by 6 bases, and 16 bases separated the two germline ends. Germline V lookup: CDR1 SGHRS, CDR2 YFSETQ. CDR3 in DNA: TGCGCCAGCAGCTACGAGGGGCCAGTCCCTAATTCACCCCTCCACTTT. It translates to CASSYEGPVPNSPLHF.

This clonotype was observed at least ten times. The gene calls are TRBV6-5 and TRBJ2-7, with D perhaps matching TRBD1 (6 bases). V was trimmed by 6 bases and J by 2 bases, leaving 14 bases between them. From germline, CDR1 is MNHEY and CDR2 SVGAGI. The CDR3 length is 14 residues. The CDR3 coding sequence is TGTGCCAGCAGCGGACAGCCGATCCCCTACGAGCAGTACTTC. Residues: CASSGQPIPYEQYF.